The entry below gives a single T cell receptor beta chain sequence along with its context. Investigators prepared the TCR beta libraries by applying iRepertoire HTBI primers and Arm-PCR of CDR3 regions. Via MiXCR, TCRdb re-called the multiplex PCR reads, giving one row per CDR3 protein. This table holds roughly 560,000 distinct CDR3 sequences, 12% found once. CDR3 size: 13 residues. Trimming took off 1 base at V and 10 bases at J, with 13 bases between the two ends. CDR1 and CDR2 (germline): SGHNT, YENEEA. This sample was taken from a study of regulatory T cells in long-lasting Graves disease. Time point defined: newly diagnosed GD, antithyroid drugs for less than 3 months. The TCR library used RNA extracted from PBMCs. Another study also made use of these data, one on T cells in Graves' hyperthyroidism and ophthalmopathy.

The sequenced sample was peripheral blood mononuclear cells (PBMCs), obtained at new diagnosis, from a patient treated with antithyroid drugs. The rearrangement links TRBV11-3 to TRBJ1-1; no reliable D call. The TCR originated in a woman aged 30 to 39 with Graves disease. CDR3 region: CASSLGEQSRAFF. In nucleotides, the CDR3 is TGTGCCAGCAGCTTAGGGGAGCAGAGTCGAGCTTTCTTT.